This passage covers 20 T cell receptor beta chains from one sample sequenced in a study of blood T cell dynamics during melanoma immunotherapy. Time point reported: pre-treatment baseline. TCRdb's table, derived via immunoSEQ multiplex PCR, lists solely in-frame clones and lacks some. This sample has 10,000 or so clones, with 70% to 90% found just once. Sequenced material: blood, taken from a patient treated with checkpoint blockade. The receptors here all came from a human donor with melanoma.

This chain connects TRBV19 to TRBJ1-2, with D unresolved. Germline CDR1 LNHDA, CDR2 SQIVND (reference sequence). Between the trimmed V and J ends, which lost 7 bases and 8 bases, there was a span of 20 bases. This CDR3 comprises 14 residues. CDR3 sequence: CASTSRVRGGGYTF. Written as DNA, the CDR3 is TGTGCCAGTACCTCACGGGTCCGGGGAGGGGGCTACACCTTC.

This chain joins TRBV7-9 and TRBJ1-1; D is undetermined. The ends were cut back, 3 bases at V and 11 bases at J, with 13 bases in the middle. The CDR3 covers 12 residues. Germline-derived CDR1 and CDR2 are SEHNR and FQNEAQ (reference sequence). The CDR3 protein is CASSFYGPGAFF. DNA of the CDR3: TGTGCCAGCAGCTTTTACGGTCCCGGGGCTTTCTTT.

V and J are TRBV30 and TRBJ1-5; TRBD1 matches at 9 bases. The CDR3 contains 14 residues. The junction had 4 bases not matched to a gene; V was cut back by 2 bases and J by 5 bases. Per the germline V gene, CDR1 is GTSNPN and CDR2 is SVGIG (reference sequence). The chain's CDR3 is CAWSPQGADQPQHF. CDR3 sequence (DNA): TGTGCCTGGAGTCCACAGGGGGCTGATCAGCCCCAGCATTTT.

The chain carries TRBV7-9 and TRBJ1-4; the match to TRBD1 covers 9 bases. The CDR3 contains 15 residues. Germline values: CDR1 SEHNR, CDR2 FQNEAQ (reference sequence). The V and J ends lost 1 base and 7 bases, in that order; junction bases with no gene match: 4. CDR3 in DNA: TGTGCCAGCAGCTTAGGGGGACAGGGATCTGAAAAACTGTTTTTT. It translates to CASSLGGQGSEKLFF.

This chain connects TRBV10-2 to TRBJ1-2; 9 nucleotides agree with TRBD1. CDR3 size: 15 residues. The V and J ends lost 6 bases and 3 bases, in that order; junction bases with no gene match: 8. In germline, CDR1 is WSHSY, CDR2 SAAADI. The CDR3 loop is CASRSGTGLHYGYTF. As DNA, the CDR3 is TGCGCCAGCAGATCCGGGACAGGGTTGCACTATGGCTACACCTTC.

The V and J genes are TRBV2 and TRBJ2-3, with D perhaps matching TRBD2 (6 bases). CDR3 length: 15 amino acids. The V and J ends lost 6 bases and 0 bases respectively, with 13 bases between them. From germline, CDR1 is SNHLY and CDR2 FYNNEI. The chain's CDR3 is CASRMRAGSTDTQYF. The CDR3 bases are TGTGCCAGCAGAATGAGGGCGGGGAGCACAGATACGCAGTATTTT.

V is TRBV7-9 and J is TRBJ2-1, with TRBD2 matching over 7 bases. The CDR3 sequence is 15 residues long. V gave up 2 bases and J gave up 7 bases; unmatched junction bases: 8. Looked up from germline, CDR1 is SEHNR and CDR2 is FQNEAQ (reference sequence). The CDR3 sequence: CASSLRAGAENEQFF. CDR3 nucleotides: TGTGCCAGCAGCTTAAGGGCGGGAGCCGAAAATGAGCAGTTCTTC.

This clone has a handful of counts. The chain couples TRBV27 to TRBJ1-1, with TRBD1 matching 8 bases. V was clipped by 3 bases and J by 5 bases; unmatched bases: 5. The length of the CDR3 is 14 residues. Germline V CDR1 and CDR2: MNHEY, SMNVEV (reference sequence). The DNA of the CDR3 is TGTGCCAGCAGTTTGGACAGGGTAGGAACTGAAGCTTTCTTT. Translation gives CASSLDRVGTEAFF.

The chain is built from TRBV6-1 and TRBJ2-7; D is perhaps TRBD1 (5 bases). V lost 0 bases and J 6 bases, leaving 15 bases between the germline ends. Germline V gene lookup returns CDR1 MNHNS and CDR2 SASEGT. The CDR3 contains 15 residues. CDR3 amino acids: CASSEAQGPRIEQYF. CDR3 nucleotide sequence: TGTGCCAGCAGTGAAGCTCAGGGCCCCCGGATCGAGCAGTACTTC.

The J gene is TRBJ2-7, the V gene TRBV6-4, with TRBD1 identical over 8 bases. This CDR3 spans 15 amino acids. Germline-derived CDR1 and CDR2 are MRHNA and SNTAGT. J was trimmed by 3 bases and V by 4 bases; bases with no gene match: 8. CDR3 region: CASSVWAGGFYEQYF. The CDR3 DNA follows: TGTGCCAGCAGTGTATGGGCAGGGGGCTTCTACGAGCAGTACTTC.

The chain uses TRBV7-8 and TRBJ2-6; no clear D gene. V lost 5 bases to trimming and J lost 0 bases, with 5 bases between them. The germline V gene has CDR1 SGHVS and CDR2 FQNEAQ. This CDR3 comprises 14 residues. CDR3 sequence: CASSPTSGANVLTF. Here the CDR3 DNA reads TGTGCCAGCAGCCCAACCTCTGGGGCCAACGTCCTGACTTTC. The full variable domain, completed using reference TRBV7-8 and TRBJ2-6, is GAGVSQSPRYKVAKRGQDVALRCDPISGHVSLFWYQQALGQGPEFLTYFQNEAQLDKSGLPSDRFFAERPEGSVSTLKIQRTQQEDSAVYLCASSPTSGANVLTFGAGSRLTVL.

The chain links TRBV2 to TRBJ1-6; no definite D call. V shed 1 base and J shed 2 bases, with 15 bases lying between them. Per the germline V gene, CDR1 is SNHLY and CDR2 is FYNNEI. This CDR3 is built from 18 residues. CDR3 DNA: TGTGCCAGCAGTGAAGTCTCCTGGAGTGAGCCCTATAATTCACCCCTCCACTTT. Residues: CASSEVSWSEPYNSPLHF.

The table lists this clone with a count of one. V gene TRBV28 combines with J gene TRBJ2-2; 8 bases map to TRBD1. This CDR3 has 16 amino acids. Germline V gene data show CDR1 as MDHEN and CDR2 as SYDVKM. The junction had 8 bases not matched to a gene; V was cut back by 5 bases and J by 3 bases. For the CDR3, the DNA is TGTGCCAGCAGTCGGCCGGGACAGGTCGACACCGGGGAGCTGTTTTTT. Amino acid sequence: CASSRPGQVDTGELFF.

This chain links TRBV5-1 with TRBJ2-7, with 12 bases matching TRBD2. V lost 4 bases to trimming and J lost 4 bases; unmatched junction nucleotides: 12. The length of the CDR3 is 17 residues. Germline loops: CDR1 SGHRS, CDR2 YFSETQ. The CDR3 reads CASSHLTGTSGLYEQYF. The CDR3 DNA reads as TGCGCCAGCAGCCACCTGACCGGGACTAGCGGGTTGTACGAGCAGTACTTC.

The CDR3 protein is CASRDRANQPQHF. The CDR3 DNA follows: TGTGCCAGCAGGGACAGGGCCAATCAGCCCCAGCATTTT. The rearrangement links TRBV6-1 to TRBJ1-5, with 8 nucleotides matching TRBD1. Germline CDR1 MNHNS, CDR2 SASEGT. The CDR3 loop spans 13 amino acids. The trim removed 6 bases at V and 3 bases at J, leaving 1 base unmatched.

This chain uses TRBV19 with TRBJ1-1; 11 bases match TRBD1. Looked up from germline, CDR1 is LNHDA and CDR2 is SQIVND (reference sequence). This CDR3 has 15 amino acids. J was trimmed by 7 bases and V by 2 bases; bases with no gene match: 6. CDR3 loop: CASSITGTGGSEAFF. CDR3 DNA: TGTGCCAGTAGTATAACCGGGACAGGGGGTAGTGAAGCTTTCTTT.

The chain is built from TRBV27 and TRBJ1-1, with a weak D call TRBD1 (6 bases). CDR3 size: 14 residues. CDR1 is MNHEY and CDR2 is SMNVEV in the germline V gene (reference sequence). V was cut by 5 bases and J by 5 bases, with 15 bases left in between. The CDR3 DNA reads as TGTGCCAGCAGTCTCAATATGGGGGCTACTGAAGCTTTCTTT. Its protein product is CASSLNMGATEAFF.

This rearrangement joins TRBV10-3 to TRBJ2-7; either TRBD1 or TRBD2 may fit D (5 bases each). This CDR3 spans 15 amino acids. V shed 6 bases and J shed 0 bases, with 15 bases lying between them. Germline V gives CDR1 ENHRY, CDR2 SYGVKD. CDR3 nucleotide sequence: TGTGCCATCAGCACCGGGACGGCGAGCTCCTACGAGCAGTACTTC. It yields the protein CAISTGTASSYEQYF.

V usage is TRBV4-2 and J usage is TRBJ2-2; maybe TRBD1 (6 bases). Per germline, CDR1 LGHNA and CDR2 YNFKEQ. V shed 1 base and J shed 7 bases, with 10 bases lying between them. The CDR3 totals 14 residues. CDR3 in DNA: TGTGCCAGCAGCCAAGGCAGGGACAACGGGGAGCTGTTTTTT. Translating it yields CASSQGRDNGELFF.

The J gene is TRBJ2-2, the V gene TRBV5-6; D unresolved. Germline V CDR1 and CDR2: SGHDT, YYEEEE. V was shortened by 1 base and J by 7 bases, with 5 bases between the two germline ends. The CDR3 has 12 residues. CDR3 sequence reads: CASSLPFGELFF. The CDR3 DNA reads TGTGCCAGCAGCTTGCCCTTCGGGGAGCTGTTTTTT.